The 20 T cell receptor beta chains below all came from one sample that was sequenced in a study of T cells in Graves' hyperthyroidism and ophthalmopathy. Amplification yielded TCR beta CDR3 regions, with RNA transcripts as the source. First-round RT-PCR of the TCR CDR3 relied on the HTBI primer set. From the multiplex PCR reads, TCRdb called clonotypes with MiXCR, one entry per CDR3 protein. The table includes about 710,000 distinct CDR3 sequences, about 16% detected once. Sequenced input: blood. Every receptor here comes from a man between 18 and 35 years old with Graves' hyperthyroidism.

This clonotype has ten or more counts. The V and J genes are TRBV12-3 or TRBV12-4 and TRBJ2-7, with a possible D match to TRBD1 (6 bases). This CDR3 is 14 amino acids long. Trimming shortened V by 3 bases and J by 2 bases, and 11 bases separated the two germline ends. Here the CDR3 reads CASSFGQKPYEQYF. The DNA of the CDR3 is TGTGCCAGCAGTTTTGGACAGAAACCCTACGAGCAGTACTTC.

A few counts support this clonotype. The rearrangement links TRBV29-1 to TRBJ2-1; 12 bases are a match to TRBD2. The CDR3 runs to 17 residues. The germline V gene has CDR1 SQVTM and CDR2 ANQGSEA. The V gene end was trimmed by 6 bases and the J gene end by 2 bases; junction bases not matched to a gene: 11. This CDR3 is CSVHSRASGRAYNEQFF. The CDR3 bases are TGCAGCGTCCACTCTCGGGCTAGCGGGAGGGCCTACAATGAGCAGTTCTTC.

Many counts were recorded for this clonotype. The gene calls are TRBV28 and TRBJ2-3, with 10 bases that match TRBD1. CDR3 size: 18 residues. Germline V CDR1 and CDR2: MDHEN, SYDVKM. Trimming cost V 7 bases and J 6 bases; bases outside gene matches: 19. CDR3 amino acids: CASTNRGQGTRVLDTQYF. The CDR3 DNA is TGTGCCAGCACTAATCGGGGACAGGGGACCCGCGTTTTGGATACGCAGTATTTT.

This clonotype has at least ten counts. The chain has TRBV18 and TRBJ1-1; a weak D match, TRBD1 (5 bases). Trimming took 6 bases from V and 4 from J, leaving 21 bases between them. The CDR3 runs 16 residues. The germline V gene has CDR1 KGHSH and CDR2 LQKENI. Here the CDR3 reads CASSYQSPVRGTEAFF. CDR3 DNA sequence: TGTGCCAGCTCTTACCAAAGTCCAGTGAGGGGCACTGAAGCTTTCTTT. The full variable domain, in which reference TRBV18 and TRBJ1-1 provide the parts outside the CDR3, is NAGVMQNPRHLVRRRGQEARLRCSPMKGHSHVYWYRQLPEEGLKFMVYLQKENIIDESGMPKERFSAEFPKEGPSILRIQQVVRGDSAAYFCASSYQSPVRGTEAFFGQGTRLTVV.

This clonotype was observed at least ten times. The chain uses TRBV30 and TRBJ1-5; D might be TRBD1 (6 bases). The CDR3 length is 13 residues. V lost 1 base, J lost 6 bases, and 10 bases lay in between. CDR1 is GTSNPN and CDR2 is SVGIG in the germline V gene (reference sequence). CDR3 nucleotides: TGTGCCTGGAGTGGAGGGGGTACTCAGCCCCAGCATTTT. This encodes CAWSGGGTQPQHF.

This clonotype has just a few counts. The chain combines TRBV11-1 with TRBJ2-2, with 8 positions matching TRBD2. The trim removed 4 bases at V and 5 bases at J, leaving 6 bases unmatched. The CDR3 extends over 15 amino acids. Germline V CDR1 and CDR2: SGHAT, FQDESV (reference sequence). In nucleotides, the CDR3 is TGTGCCAGCAGCTCCACTAGCGGAGCTACCGGGGAGCTGTTTTTT. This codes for CASSSTSGATGELFF.

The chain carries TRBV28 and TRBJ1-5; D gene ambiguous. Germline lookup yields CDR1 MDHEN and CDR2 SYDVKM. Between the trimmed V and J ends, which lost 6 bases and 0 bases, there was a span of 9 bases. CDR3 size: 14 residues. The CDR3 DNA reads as TGTGCCAGCAGGCTCGGGGTTAGCAATCAGCCCCAGCATTTT. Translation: CASRLGVSNQPQHF.

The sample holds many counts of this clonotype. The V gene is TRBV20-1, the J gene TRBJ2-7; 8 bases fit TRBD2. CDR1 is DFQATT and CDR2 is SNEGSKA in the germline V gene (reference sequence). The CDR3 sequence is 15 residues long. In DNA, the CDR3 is TGCAGCGTTAGGGGGGCGGGAGGCTCAGGCGACGAGCAGTACTTC. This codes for CSVRGAGGSGDEQYF.

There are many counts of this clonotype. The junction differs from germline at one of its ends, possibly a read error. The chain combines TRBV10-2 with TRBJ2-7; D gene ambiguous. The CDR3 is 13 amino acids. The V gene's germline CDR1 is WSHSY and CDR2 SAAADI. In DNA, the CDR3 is TGTGCCAGCAGCGAGGCAGGAACCTACGAGCAGTACTTC. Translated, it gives CASSEAGTYEQYF.

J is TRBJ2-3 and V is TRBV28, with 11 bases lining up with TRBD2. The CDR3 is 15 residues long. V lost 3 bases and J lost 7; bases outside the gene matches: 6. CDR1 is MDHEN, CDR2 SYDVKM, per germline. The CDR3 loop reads CASSLLAGGLHTQYF. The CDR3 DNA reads TGTGCCAGCAGTTTGCTAGCGGGAGGACTTCATACGCAGTATTTT.

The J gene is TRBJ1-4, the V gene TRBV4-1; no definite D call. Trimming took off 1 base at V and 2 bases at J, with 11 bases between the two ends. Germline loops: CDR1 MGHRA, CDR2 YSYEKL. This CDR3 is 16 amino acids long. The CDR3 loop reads CASSQVDPATNEKLFF. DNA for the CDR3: TGCGCCAGCAGCCAAGTGGACCCGGCCACTAATGAAAAACTGTTTTTT.

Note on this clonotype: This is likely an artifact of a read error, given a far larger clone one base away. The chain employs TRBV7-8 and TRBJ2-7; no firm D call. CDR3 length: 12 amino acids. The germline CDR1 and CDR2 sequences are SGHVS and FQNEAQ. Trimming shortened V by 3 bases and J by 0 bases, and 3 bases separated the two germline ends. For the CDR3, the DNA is TGTGCCAGCAGCTTGTGCTCCTACGAGCAGTACTTC. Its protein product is CASSLCSYEQYF.

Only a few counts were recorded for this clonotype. CDR3 loop: CASSQRGLAGLYNEQFF. Here the CDR3 DNA reads TGTGCCAGCAGTCAACGAGGATTAGCGGGACTCTACAATGAGCAGTTCTTC. V gene TRBV27 combines with J gene TRBJ2-1, with 8 bases that match TRBD2. The junction had 12 bases not matched to a gene; V was cut back by 5 bases and J by 3 bases. Per the germline V gene, CDR1 is MNHEY and CDR2 is SMNVEV (reference sequence). The CDR3 contains 17 residues.

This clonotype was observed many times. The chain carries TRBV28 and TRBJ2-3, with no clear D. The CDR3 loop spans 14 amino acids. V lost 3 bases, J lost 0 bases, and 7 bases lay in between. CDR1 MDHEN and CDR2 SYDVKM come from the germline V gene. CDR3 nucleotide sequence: TGTGCCAGCAGTTTTAGTCCTAGCACAGATACGCAGTATTTT. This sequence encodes CASSFSPSTDTQYF.

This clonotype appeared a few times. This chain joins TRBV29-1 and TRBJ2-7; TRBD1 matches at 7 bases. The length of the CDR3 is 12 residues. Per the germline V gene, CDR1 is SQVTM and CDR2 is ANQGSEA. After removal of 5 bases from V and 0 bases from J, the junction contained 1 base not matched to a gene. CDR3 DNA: TGCAGCGTTAAGGGGGCCTCCTACGAGCAGTACTTC. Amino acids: CSVKGASYEQYF.

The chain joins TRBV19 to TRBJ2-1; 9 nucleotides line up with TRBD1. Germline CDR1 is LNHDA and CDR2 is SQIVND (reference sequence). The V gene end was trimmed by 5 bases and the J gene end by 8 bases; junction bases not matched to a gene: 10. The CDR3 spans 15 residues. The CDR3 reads CASSVTGTGIYEQFF. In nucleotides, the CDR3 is TGTGCCAGTAGTGTTACCGGGACAGGGATCTATGAGCAGTTCTTC.

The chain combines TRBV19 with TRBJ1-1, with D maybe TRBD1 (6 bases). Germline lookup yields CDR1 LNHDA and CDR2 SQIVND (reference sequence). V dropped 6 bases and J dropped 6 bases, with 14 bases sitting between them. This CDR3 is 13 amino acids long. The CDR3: CASSNRVGSEAFF. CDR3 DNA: TGTGCCAGTAGCAACAGGGTTGGCTCTGAAGCTTTCTTT.

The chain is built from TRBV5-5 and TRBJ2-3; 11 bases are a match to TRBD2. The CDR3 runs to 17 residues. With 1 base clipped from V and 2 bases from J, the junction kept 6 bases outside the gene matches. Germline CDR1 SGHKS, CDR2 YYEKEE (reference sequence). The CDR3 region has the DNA TGTGCCAGCAGCTTGTATCCTAGCGGGAGGCTCACAGATACGCAGTATTTT. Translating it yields CASSLYPSGRLTDTQYF. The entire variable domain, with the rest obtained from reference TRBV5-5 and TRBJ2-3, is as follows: DAGVTQSPTHLIKTRGQQVTLRCSPISGHKSVSWYQQVLGQGPQFIFQYYEKEERGRGNFPDRFSARQFPNYSSELNVNALLLGDSALYLCASSLYPSGRLTDTQYFGPGTRLTVL.

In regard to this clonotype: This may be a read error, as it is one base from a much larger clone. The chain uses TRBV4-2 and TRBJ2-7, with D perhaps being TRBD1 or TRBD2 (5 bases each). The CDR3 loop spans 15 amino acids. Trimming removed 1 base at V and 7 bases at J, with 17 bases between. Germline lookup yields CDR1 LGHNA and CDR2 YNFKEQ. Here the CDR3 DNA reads TGTGCCAGCAGCCAAGCTCTGGGGCGGGCAACGGAGCAGTACTTC. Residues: CASSQALGRATEQYF.

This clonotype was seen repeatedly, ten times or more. The CDR3 here is CASRRSGYEQYF. In DNA, the CDR3 is TGTGCCAGCAGGCGTAGCGGTTACGAGCAGTACTTC. The V gene is TRBV28, the J gene TRBJ2-7; TRBD2 is a possible D gene (6 bases). The CDR3 extends over 12 amino acids. Germline V gives CDR1 MDHEN, CDR2 SYDVKM. V was trimmed by 6 bases and J by 4 bases, leaving 10 bases between them. Full variable domain (missing parts from reference TRBV28 and TRBJ2-7): DVKVTQSSRYLVKRTGEKVFLECVQDMDHENMFWYRQDPGLGLRLIYFSYDVKMKEKGDIPEGYSVSREKKERFSLILESASTNQTSMYLCASRRSGYEQYFGPGTRLTVT.